This paragraph reports one TCR beta chain. Its matching antigen is unknown. This specimen comes from a study of cytomegalovirus exposure and HLA in healthy donors. Regarding the study as a whole: A list of roughly 180 TCR beta chains associated with cytomegalovirus was given. Within an earlier analysis, most TCR beta V segments proved productive either about 90% or about 30% of the time.

Amplification used 60 Vbeta primers and 13 Jbeta primers. Sequencing used immunoSEQ multiplex PCR; TCRdb keeps in-frame clones, though not all of them. Counted here are roughly 130,000 clones, approximately 78% occurring once; the ten biggest clones make up roughly 3%. Germline assignment: CDR1 SGHKS and CDR2 YYEKEE (reference sequence). CDR3 length: 17 amino acids. The V gene lost 0 bases and the J gene lost 8 bases, with 20 bases spanning the gap. The genes are TRBV5-5 and TRBJ1-4; D gene uncertain. What was sequenced was PBMCs. The TCR comes from a human donor in good health. CDR3 loop: CASSLVPATGSGEKLFF. The CDR3 nucleotides are TGTGCCAGCAGCTTGGTCCCCGCGACGGGGAGTGGGGAAAAACTGTTTTTT.